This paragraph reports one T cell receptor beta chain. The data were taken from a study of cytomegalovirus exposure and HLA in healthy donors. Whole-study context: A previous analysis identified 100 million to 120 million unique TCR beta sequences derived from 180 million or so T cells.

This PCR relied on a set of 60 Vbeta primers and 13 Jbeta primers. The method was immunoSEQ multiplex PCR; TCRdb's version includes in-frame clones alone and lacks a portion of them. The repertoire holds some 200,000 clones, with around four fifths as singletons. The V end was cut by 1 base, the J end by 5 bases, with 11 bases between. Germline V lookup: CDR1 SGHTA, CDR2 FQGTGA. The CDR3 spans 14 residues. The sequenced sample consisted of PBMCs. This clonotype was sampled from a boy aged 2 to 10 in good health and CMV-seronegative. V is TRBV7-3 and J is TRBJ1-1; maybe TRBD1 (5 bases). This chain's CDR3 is CASSLRGVGTEAFF. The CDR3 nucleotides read TGTGCCAGCAGCTTAAGGGGGGTCGGGACTGAAGCTTTCTTT.